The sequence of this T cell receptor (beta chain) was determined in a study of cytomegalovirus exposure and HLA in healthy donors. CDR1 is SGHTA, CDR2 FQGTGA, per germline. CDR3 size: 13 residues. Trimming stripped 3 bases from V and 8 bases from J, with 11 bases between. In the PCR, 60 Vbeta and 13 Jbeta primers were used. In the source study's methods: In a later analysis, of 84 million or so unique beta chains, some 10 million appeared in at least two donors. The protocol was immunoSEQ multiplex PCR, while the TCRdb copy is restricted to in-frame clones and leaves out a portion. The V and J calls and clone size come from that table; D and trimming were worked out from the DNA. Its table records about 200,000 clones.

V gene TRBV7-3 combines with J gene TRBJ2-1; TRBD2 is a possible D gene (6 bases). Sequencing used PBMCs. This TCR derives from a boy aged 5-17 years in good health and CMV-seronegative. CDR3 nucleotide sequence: TGTGCCAGCAGCTTTACGGAGGGACATGAGCAGTTCTTC. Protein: CASSFTEGHEQFF.